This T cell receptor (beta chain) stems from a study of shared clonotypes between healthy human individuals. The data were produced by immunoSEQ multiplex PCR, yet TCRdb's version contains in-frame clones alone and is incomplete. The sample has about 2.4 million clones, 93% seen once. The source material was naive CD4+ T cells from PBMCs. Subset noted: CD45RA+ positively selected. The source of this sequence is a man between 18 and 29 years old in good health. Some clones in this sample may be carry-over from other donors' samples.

CDR3 in DNA: TGTGCCAGCAGCCCCGGGGGTGTTACCGGCTACACCTTC. As protein: CASSPGGVTGYTF. The rearrangement links TRBV7-2 to TRBJ1-2, with D tentatively TRBD1 (5 bases). Trimming stripped 5 bases from V and 8 bases from J, with 15 bases between. Germline CDR1 reads SGHTA; CDR2 reads FQGNSA. This CDR3 is 13 amino acids long. Using reference TRBV7-2 and TRBJ1-2 for the parts outside the CDR3, the full variable domain is GAGVSQSPSNKVTEKGKDVELRCDPISGHTALYWYRQSLGQGLEFLIYFQGNSAPDKSGLPSDRFSAERTGGSVSTLTIQRTQQEDSAVYLCASSPGGVTGYTFGSGTRLTVV.